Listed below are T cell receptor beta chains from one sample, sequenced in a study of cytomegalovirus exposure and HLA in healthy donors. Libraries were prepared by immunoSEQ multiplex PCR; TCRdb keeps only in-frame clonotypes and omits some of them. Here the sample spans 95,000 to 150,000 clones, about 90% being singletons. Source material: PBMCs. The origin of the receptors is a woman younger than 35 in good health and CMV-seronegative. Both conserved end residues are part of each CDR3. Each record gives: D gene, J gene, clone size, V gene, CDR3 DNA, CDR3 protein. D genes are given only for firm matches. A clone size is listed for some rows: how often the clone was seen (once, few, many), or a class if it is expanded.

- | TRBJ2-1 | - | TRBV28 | TGTGCCAGCAGTTTTAAGGGGTCAATTGACGATGAGCAGTTCTTC | CASSFKGSIDDEQFF
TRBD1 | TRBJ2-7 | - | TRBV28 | TGTGCCAGCAGGTTTACCGGGACAGGGTTCGACGAGCAGTACTTC | CASRFTGTGFDEQYF
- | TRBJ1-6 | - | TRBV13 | TGTGCCAGCAGCCGGTGGGAGGGGATCTCCTATAATTCACCCCTCCACTTT | CASSRWEGISYNSPLHF
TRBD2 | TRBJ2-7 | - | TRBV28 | TGTGCCAGCAGCATACTAGGACTAGCGGACACCTACGAGCAGTACTTC | CASSILGLADTYEQYF
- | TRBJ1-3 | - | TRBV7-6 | TGTGCCAGCAGCTTAGATGAGAGCTCTGGAAACACCATATATTTT | CASSLDESSGNTIYF
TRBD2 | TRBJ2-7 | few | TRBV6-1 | TGTGCCAGCAGTGAGAGGACTAGCGGGGGGATAGAGCAGTACTTC | CASSERTSGGIEQYF
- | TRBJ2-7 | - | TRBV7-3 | TGTGCCAGCAGCTTAAGTGGACAATACGAGCAGTACTTC | CASSLSGQYEQYF
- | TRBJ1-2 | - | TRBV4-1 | TGCGCCAGCAGCCTAATCGGGCAGGGTGGCCGGAATGGCTACACCTTC | CASSLIGQGGRNGYTF
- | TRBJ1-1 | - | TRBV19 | TGTGCCAGCGCACAGGGATGGTCTGAAGCTTTCTTT | CASAQGWSEAFF
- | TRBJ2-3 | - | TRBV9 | TGTGCCAGCACCTACTCGACCGGGGATACGCAGTATTTT | CASTYSTGDTQYF
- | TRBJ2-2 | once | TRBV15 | TGTGCCACCAGCAGAGTCTTGGGTTTAGCGGCTGGGGAGCTGTTTTTT | CATSRVLGLAAGELFF
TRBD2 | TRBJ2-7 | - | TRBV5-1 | TGCGCCAGCAGCTTGGGGGGACTAGCGGGATCCTACGAGCAGTACTTC | CASSLGGLAGSYEQYF
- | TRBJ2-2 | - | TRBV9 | TGTGCCAGCGGGGGGGCCGGCACCGGGGAGCTGTTTTTT | CASGGAGTGELFF
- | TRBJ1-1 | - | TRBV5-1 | TGCGCCAGCAGCCAGGTGAACACTGAAGCTTTCTTT | CASSQVNTEAFF
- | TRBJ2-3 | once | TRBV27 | TGTGCCAGCAGTTCCGGGTATAGCACAGATACGCAGTATTTT | CASSSGYSTDTQYF
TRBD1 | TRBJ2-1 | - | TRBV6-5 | TGTGCCAGCAGTCCAGAGGACAGGGGTCGGGATGAGCAGTTCTTC | CASSPEDRGRDEQFF
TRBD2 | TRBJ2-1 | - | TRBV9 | TGTGCCAGCAGCGTCCGGACTGGTGCGGGAGGGGTGGATGAGCAGTTCTTC | CASSVRTGAGGVDEQFF
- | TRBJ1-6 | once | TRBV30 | TGTGCCTGGGCGGCGGGGAGTAATTCACCCCTCCACTTT | CAWAAGSNSPLHF
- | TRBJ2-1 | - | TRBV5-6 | TGTGCCAGCAGCTTGTGGGGGCAGAACTCCTACAATGAGCAGTTCTTC | CASSLWGQNSYNEQFF
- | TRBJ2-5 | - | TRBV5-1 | TGCGCCAGCAGCTCGGAGACAGAGACCCAGTACTTC | CASSSETETQYF
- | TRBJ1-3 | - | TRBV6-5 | TGTGCCAGCAGCACCCCGTCGGCTGGAAACACCATATATTTT | CASSTPSAGNTIYF
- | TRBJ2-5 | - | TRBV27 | TGTGCCAGCAGTCACCCCCGGTGGGAGACCCAGTACTTC | CASSHPRWETQYF
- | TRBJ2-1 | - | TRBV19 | TGTGCCAGTACCTCAATGGGATTTATTGAGCGGCAAAGCTCCTACAATGAGCAGTTCTTC | CASTSMGFIERQSSYNEQFF
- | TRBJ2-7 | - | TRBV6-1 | TGTGCCAGCAGTGAAACCGAGACTAGACTCCACTCCTACGAGCAGTACTTC | CASSETETRLHSYEQYF
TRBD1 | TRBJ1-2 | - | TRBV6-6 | TGTGCCAGCAGTTACGAACAGGGGGGCTACACCTTC | CASSYEQGGYTF
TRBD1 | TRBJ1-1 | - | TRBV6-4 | TGTGCCAGCAGTCCGACAGGGCCGACTGAAGCTTTCTTT | CASSPTGPTEAFF
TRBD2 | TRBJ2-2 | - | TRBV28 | TGTGCCAGCAGACAACTAGCGGTCCTGGGGACCGGGGAGCTGTTTTTT | CASRQLAVLGTGELFF
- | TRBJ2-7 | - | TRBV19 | TGTGCCAGTAGTCGCGCGGCAGGGGTCTACGAGCAGTACTTC | CASSRAAGVYEQYF
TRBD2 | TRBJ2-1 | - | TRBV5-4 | TGTGCCAGCAGCTTATTGTCTAGCGGTATCAATGAGCAGTTCTTC | CASSLLSSGINEQFF
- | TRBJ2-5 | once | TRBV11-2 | TGTGCCAGCAGCTTAAATGGTGGACAACAAGAGACCCAGTACTTC | CASSLNGGQQETQYF
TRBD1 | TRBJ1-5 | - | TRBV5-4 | TGTGCCGGCCATGACAGGGAGAGCAATCAGCCCCAGCATTTT | CAGHDRESNQPQHF
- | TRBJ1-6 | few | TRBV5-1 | TGCGCCAGCAGCTCGACGGGTGGCAGGGTTTCACCCCTCCACTTT | CASSSTGGRVSPLHF
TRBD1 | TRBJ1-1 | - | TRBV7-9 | TGTGCCAGCAGCTTAGACGAGACAGGGAGCACTGAAGCTTTCTTT | CASSLDETGSTEAFF
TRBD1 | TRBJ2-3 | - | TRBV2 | TGTGCCAGCAGTTCAGGACAGGGGGCATCGGGCACAGATACGCAGTATTTT | CASSSGQGASGTDTQYF
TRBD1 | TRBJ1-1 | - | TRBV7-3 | TGTGCCAGCAGCCTGGGACAGGGTGATATGAACACTGAAGCTTTCTTT | CASSLGQGDMNTEAFF
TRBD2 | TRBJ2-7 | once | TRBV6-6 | TGTGCCAGCAGTTCCTCCGGGACTAGCTCCCCCTACGAGCAGTACTTC | CASSSSGTSSPYEQYF
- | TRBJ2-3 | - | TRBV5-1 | TGCGCCAGCAAGAGTGGGAGGCTCACAGATACGCAGTATTTT | CASKSGRLTDTQYF
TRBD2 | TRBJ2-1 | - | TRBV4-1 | TGCGCCAGCAGCCGCTCTAGCGGGGACTCCTACAATGAGCAGTTCTTC | CASSRSSGDSYNEQFF
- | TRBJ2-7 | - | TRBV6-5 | TGTGCCAGCAGTTACTTGGGGGGCGAGCAGTACTTC | CASSYLGGEQYF
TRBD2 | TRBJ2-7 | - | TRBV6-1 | TGTGCCAGCAGTGGGACTAGCGGGGGCTACGAGCAGTACTTC | CASSGTSGGYEQYF
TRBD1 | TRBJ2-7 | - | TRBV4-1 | TGCGCCAGCAGCCAAGATAAGGGACAGGGTCGGTACGAGCAGTACTTC | CASSQDKGQGRYEQYF
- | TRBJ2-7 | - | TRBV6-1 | TGTGCCAGCAGTGAAAGCGGACTCCCCTACGAGCAGTACTTC | CASSESGLPYEQYF
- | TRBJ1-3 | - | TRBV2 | TGTGCCAGCAGTGAAACAGGCTCTGGAAACACCATATATTTT | CASSETGSGNTIYF
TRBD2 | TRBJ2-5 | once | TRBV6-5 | TGTGCCAGCAGTAAGACTAGCGGGCAAGAGACCCAGTACTTC | CASSKTSGQETQYF
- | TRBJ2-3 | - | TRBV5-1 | TGCGCCAGCAGCTTGGATGGACTCAGCACAGATACGCAGTATTTT | CASSLDGLSTDTQYF
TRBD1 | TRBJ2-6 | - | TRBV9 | TGTGCCAGCAGGGACAGGGGGCCTAACTCTGGGGCCAACGTCCTGACTTTC | CASRDRGPNSGANVLTF
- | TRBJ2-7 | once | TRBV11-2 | TGTGCCAGCAGCTCCAACGCCCTAGTCTCCTACGAGCAGTACTTC | CASSSNALVSYEQYF
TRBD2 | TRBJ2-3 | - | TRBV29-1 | TGCAGCGTTGCGGGGTTGCGGGAGAGTCCAGATACGCAGTATTTT | CSVAGLRESPDTQYF
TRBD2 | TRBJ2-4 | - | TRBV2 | TGTGCCAGCGCCCGGGGGGATTCCAAAAACATTCAGTACTTC | CASARGDSKNIQYF
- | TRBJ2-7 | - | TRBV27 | TGTGCCAGCAGTCTCTGGACGGGGTCCTACGAGCAGTACTTC | CASSLWTGSYEQYF
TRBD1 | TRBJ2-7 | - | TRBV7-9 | TGTGCCAGCAGCTTGCCCGGACAGGGACGGCGTGAGCAGTACTTC | CASSLPGQGRREQYF